The 23 T cell receptor beta chains below were found in one sample sequenced in a study of blood T cell repertoires in COVID-19. Profiling relied on immunoSEQ multiplex PCR, and the TCRdb table lists in-frame clones only, not all of them. The repertoire has almost 200,000 clones, 89% of them found once; the top ten carry approximately 7.6%. The specimen sequenced was PBMCs or T cells enriched from blood (not recorded which). Receptor source: a woman younger than 30 who had recovered from COVID-19.

The chain uses TRBV7-6 and TRBJ1-2; the D is unclear. Trimming removed 5 bases from V and 8 bases from J, with 9 bases in between. Looked up from germline, CDR1 is SGHVS and CDR2 is FNYEAQ. The CDR3 length is 11 residues. The DNA of the CDR3 is TGTGCCAGCAGCCCCACAGAGGGCTACACCTTC. It translates to CASSPTEGYTF.

The V and J genes are TRBV2 and TRBJ1-2; 9 bases align to TRBD1. The junction had 5 bases not matched to a gene; V was cut back by 7 bases and J by 8 bases. Germline V gene data show CDR1 as SNHLY and CDR2 as FYNNEI. This CDR3 spans 12 amino acids. The CDR3 coding sequence is TGTGCCAGCACCTGGGACAGGGACGGCTACACCTTC. It encodes CASTWDRDGYTF. Combining the CDR3 with reference TRBV2 and TRBJ1-2 gives the whole variable domain EPEVTQTPSHQVTQMGQEVILRCVPISNHLYFYWYRQILGQKVEFLVSFYNNEISEKSEIFDDQFSVERPDGSNFTLKIRSTKLEDSAMYFCASTWDRDGYTFGSGTRLTVV.

This chain links TRBV5-1 with TRBJ2-5, with D possibly being TRBD2 (6 bases). Trimming took 1 base from V and 5 from J, leaving 9 bases between them. Germline CDR1 is SGHRS and CDR2 is YFSETQ. The length of the CDR3 is 13 residues. The CDR3 region is CASSLSGLETQYF. The CDR3 nucleotides read TGCGCCAGCAGCTTGTCGGGACTCGAGACCCAGTACTTC.

V gene TRBV24-1 combines with J gene TRBJ1-4; 12 bases fit TRBD1. J was trimmed by 5 bases and V by 6 bases; bases with no gene match: 18. Germline CDR1 KGHDR, CDR2 SFDVKD. The CDR3 is made up of 20 amino acids. CDR3 residues: CATSKHISGTGGAGNEKLFF. The CDR3 nucleotides read TGTGCCACCAGTAAACACATATCCGGGACAGGGGGCGCGGGGAATGAAAAACTGTTTTTT.

The rearrangement joins TRBV7-9 to TRBJ1-2; the match to TRBD1 covers 7 bases. The V gene's germline CDR1 is SEHNR and CDR2 FQNEAQ (reference sequence). The trim removed 5 bases at V and 4 bases at J, leaving 16 bases unmatched. The CDR3 has 17 residues. Written as DNA, the CDR3 is TGTGCCAGCAGCCCGTTTGGACAAGGGGGCGAGGGCTATGGCTACACCTTC. Encoded protein: CASSPFGQGGEGYGYTF.

This clone was detected once. The CDR3 is CASSQRSDTQYF. In DNA, the CDR3 is TGTGCCAGCAGCCAGCGATCAGATACGCAGTATTTT. V and J are TRBV3-1 (or the pseudogene TRBV3-2) and TRBJ2-3; D is unclear. V was pared by 3 bases and J by 4 bases, with 5 bases between. Germline values: CDR1 LGHDT, CDR2 YNNKEL (reference sequence). The CDR3 covers 12 residues.

The V call is TRBV28, the J call TRBJ1-2; 7 nucleotides align to TRBD1. V trimming: 4 bases; J trimming: 6 bases; junction bases outside the gene matches: 2. Germline values: CDR1 MDHEN, CDR2 SYDVKM. The CDR3 runs 12 residues. The CDR3 protein is CASSSTGDGYTF. The CDR3 DNA reads TGTGCCAGCAGTTCAACAGGGGATGGCTACACCTTC.

The V call is TRBV28, the J call TRBJ2-1, with D possibly TRBD2 on 6 matching bases. CDR1 is MDHEN, CDR2 SYDVKM, per germline. The CDR3 has 14 residues. Trimming left V 4 bases short and J 6 bases short, with 13 bases between. CDR3 nucleotide sequence: TGTGCCAGCAGTTCCCTAGCGACTGGCAATGAGCAGTTCTTC. The encoded protein is CASSSLATGNEQFF.

The chain has TRBV5-6 and TRBJ2-1; 8 nucleotides align to TRBD1. Germline V CDR1 and CDR2: SGHDT, YYEEEE. Trimming at V came to 1 base and at J to 0 bases, leaving 0 bases not matched to a gene. The CDR3 contains 15 residues. The CDR3 bases are TGTGCCAGCAGCTTGACAGGGGGCTCCTACAATGAGCAGTTCTTC. The encoded protein is CASSLTGGSYNEQFF.

This chain joins TRBV11-3 and TRBJ2-2, with 9 positions matching TRBD1. The CDR3 sequence is 15 residues long. The junction had 6 bases not matched to a gene; V was cut back by 5 bases and J by 5 bases. CDR1 and CDR2 from the germline V gene are SGHNT and YENEEA. The CDR3: CASSPGQGRTGELFF. CDR3 nucleotide sequence: TGTGCCAGCAGCCCGGGACAGGGTAGGACCGGGGAGCTGTTTTTT.

This sequence joins TRBV5-6 and TRBJ1-3, with unresolved D. This CDR3 has 13 residues. Trimming removed 4 bases at V and 0 bases at J, with 5 bases between. Per germline, CDR1 SGHDT and CDR2 YYEEEE. CDR3 loop: CASSRDSGNTIYF. The CDR3 nucleotides are TGTGCCAGCAGCCGGGACTCTGGAAACACCATATATTTT.

The chain has TRBV11-2 and TRBJ2-7, with TRBD1 matching 8 bases. The CDR3 has 16 amino acids. Trimming cost V 4 bases and J 3 bases; bases outside gene matches: 11. Germline lookup yields CDR1 SGHAT and CDR2 FQNNGV. CDR3 bases: TGTGCCAGCAGCTCCTCCGGACGGACAGGGTTCTACGAGCAGTACTTC. Protein product: CASSSSGRTGFYEQYF.

This clone was counted only a few times. The identical CDR3 is also encoded by other nucleotide sequences in the sample. The chain combines TRBV28 with TRBJ1-1, with D maybe TRBD1 (5 bases). Germline loops: CDR1 MDHEN, CDR2 SYDVKM. The CDR3 is made up of 13 amino acids. The V gene lost 2 bases and the J gene lost 1 base, with 5 bases spanning the gap. This CDR3 reads CASSLGQNTEAFF. The CDR3 DNA is TGTGCCAGCAGTTTAGGACAGAACACTGAAGCTTTCTTT.

The chain has TRBV18 and TRBJ1-1, with 7 nucleotides matching TRBD1. The germline CDR1 and CDR2 sequences are KGHSH and LQKENI. V lost 1 base and J lost 8; bases outside the gene matches: 7. This CDR3 is built from 14 residues. CDR3 loop: CASSPRPGTDEAFF. The CDR3 DNA sequence: TGTGCCAGCTCACCACGTCCGGGGACAGACGAAGCTTTCTTT. The full variable domain, with the rest looked up from reference TRBV18 and TRBJ1-1, is NAGVMQNPRHLVRRRGQEARLRCSPMKGHSHVYWYRQLPEEGLKFMVYLQKENIIDESGMPKERFSAEFPKEGPSILRIQQVVRGDSAAYFCASSPRPGTDEAFFGQGTRLTVV.

The gene calls are TRBV24-1 and TRBJ2-1, with a tentative D call TRBD2 (5 bases). Germline CDR1 reads KGHDR; CDR2 reads SFDVKD. The length of the CDR3 is 14 residues. Trimming removed 5 bases at V and 5 bases at J, with 12 bases between. CDR3 in DNA: TGTGCCACCAGTGGTGGTTTGGGAGACAATGAGCAGTTCTTC. It codes for CATSGGLGDNEQFF.

This chain links TRBV12-3 or TRBV12-4 with TRBJ1-2, with 8 bases identical to TRBD1. There are 13 residues in the CDR3. The ends lost 7 bases at V and 5 bases at J; junction bases unmatched: 6. The CDR3 bases are TGTGCCAGCAACCCGGGACAGGAGTATGGCTACACCTTC. It is translated as CASNPGQEYGYTF.

The V call is TRBV9, the J call TRBJ2-2; D is undetermined. The V end was cut by 0 bases, the J end by 4 bases, with 4 bases between. Germline lookup yields CDR1 SGDLS and CDR2 YYNGEE. The length of the CDR3 is 13 residues. The DNA of the CDR3 is TGTGCCAGCAGCGTAGGTAGCACCGGGGAGCTGTTTTTT. Its protein product is CASSVGSTGELFF.

This chain links TRBV4-1 with TRBJ2-7; 7 nucleotides line up with TRBD1. CDR3 length equals 17 residues. Germline V gives CDR1 MGHRA, CDR2 YSYEKL. J was trimmed by 0 bases and V by 2 bases; bases with no gene match: 10. The DNA of the CDR3 is TGCGCCAGCAGCCAATACAGGGACAGCCTGTACTCCTACGAGCAGTACTTC. As protein: CASSQYRDSLYSYEQYF.

The chain has TRBV3-1 (or the pseudogene TRBV3-2) and TRBJ2-1; 10 nucleotides align to TRBD2. V dropped 1 base and J dropped 0; count of bases not matched to a gene: 6. CDR3 size: 18 residues. Germline CDR1 and CDR2: LGHDT and YNNKEL (reference sequence). CDR3 in amino acids: CASSQVPLAGVSYNEQFF. The DNA of the CDR3 is TGTGCCAGCAGCCAAGTACCCCTAGCGGGGGTCTCCTACAATGAGCAGTTCTTC.

The V gene is TRBV28, the J gene TRBJ2-2, with D perhaps matching TRBD1 (5 bases). Germline CDR1 MDHEN, CDR2 SYDVKM. Trimming pared 1 base from V and 5 bases from J, leaving 17 bases between. This CDR3 has 17 amino acids. CDR3 residues: CASSLSLGAVDTGELFF. The CDR3 bases are TGTGCCAGCAGTTTATCATTAGGGGCTGTTGATACCGGGGAGCTGTTTTTT.

V usage is TRBV11-2 and J usage is TRBJ2-7, with 10 bases aligning to TRBD2. This CDR3 comprises 15 residues. The V and J ends lost 3 bases and 3 bases, in that order; junction bases with no gene match: 5. The V gene's germline CDR1 is SGHAT and CDR2 FQNNGV. In DNA form, the CDR3 reads TGTGCCAGCAGCTTTGGATCTAGCGGGGGCTACGAGCAGTACTTC. It translates to CASSFGSSGGYEQYF.

The CDR3 loop is CASSQTGVVNTEAFF. Here the CDR3 DNA reads TGTGCCAGCAGCCAGACAGGCGTGGTAAACACTGAAGCTTTCTTT. The gene calls are TRBV3-1 (or the pseudogene TRBV3-2) and TRBJ1-1; a weak D match, TRBD1 (6 bases). The length of the CDR3 is 15 residues. Germline values: CDR1 LGHDT, CDR2 YNNKEL (reference sequence). With 3 bases removed from V and 2 bases from J, the gap between germline ends came to 13 bases.

This clone was detected once. The chain has TRBV5-6 and TRBJ1-5; 9 bases line up with TRBD1. The CDR3 totals 16 residues. The germline gives CDR1 SGHDT, CDR2 YYEEEE. After removal of 4 bases from V and 1 base from J, the junction contained 6 bases not matched to a gene. The CDR3 coding sequence is TGTGCCAGCAGCACATTGGACAGGGGCAGCAATCAGCCCCAGCATTTT. Translating it yields CASSTLDRGSNQPQHF.